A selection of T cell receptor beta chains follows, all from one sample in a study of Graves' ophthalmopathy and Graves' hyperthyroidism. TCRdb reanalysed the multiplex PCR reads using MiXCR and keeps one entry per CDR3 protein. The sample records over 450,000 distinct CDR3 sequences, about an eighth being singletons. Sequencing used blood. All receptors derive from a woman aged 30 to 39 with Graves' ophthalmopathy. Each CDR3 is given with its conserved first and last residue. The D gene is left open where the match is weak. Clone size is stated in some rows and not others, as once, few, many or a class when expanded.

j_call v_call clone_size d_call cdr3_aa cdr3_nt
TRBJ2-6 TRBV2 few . CASSVTETGANVLTF TGTGCCAGCAGCGTGACAGAGACTGGGGCCAACGTCCTGACTTTC
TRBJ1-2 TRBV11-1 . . CASSPRGRGYTF TGTGCCAGCAGCCCGAGAGGGAGGGGCTACACCTTC
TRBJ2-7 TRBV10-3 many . CAIREGGDSSYEQYF TGTGCCATTCGAGAAGGGGGAGATTCCTCCTACGAGCAGTACTTC
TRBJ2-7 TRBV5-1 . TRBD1 CASSLRPRDRGLPSYEQYF TGCGCCAGCAGCTTGAGACCTCGGGACAGGGGCCTCCCCTCCTACGAGCAGTACTTC
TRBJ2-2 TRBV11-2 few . CASSLVEARTGELFF TGTGCCAGCAGCTTAGTGGAGGCGCGCACCGGGGAGCTGTTTTTT
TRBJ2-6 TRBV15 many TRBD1 CATSGFRDRDSGANVLTF TGTGCCACCAGCGGGTTCCGGGACAGGGACTCCGGGGCCAACGTCCTGACTTTC
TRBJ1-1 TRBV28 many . CASSLNSEAFF TGTGCCAGCAGTTTAAATTCTGAAGCTTTCTTT
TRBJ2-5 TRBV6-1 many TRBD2 CAAGLAGARRKETQYF TGTGCTGCCGGACTAGCGGGGGCCAGAAGGAAAGAGACCCAGTACTTC
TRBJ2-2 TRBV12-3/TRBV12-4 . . CASSLALPNANTGELFF TGTGCCAGCAGCTTAGCCCTACCAAACGCGAACACCGGGGAGCTGTTTTTT
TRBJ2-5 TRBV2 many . CASSHTRGGETQYF TGTGCCAGCAGTCATACGAGGGGCGGAGAGACCCAGTACTTC
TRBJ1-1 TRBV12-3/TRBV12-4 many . CASSRTGMVNTEAFF TGTGCCAGCAGTCGAACAGGGATGGTGAACACTGAAGCTTTCTTT
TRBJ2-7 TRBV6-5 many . CASRGRADRRTDF TGTGCCAGCAGAGGGAGAGCTGACCGACGAACCGACTTC
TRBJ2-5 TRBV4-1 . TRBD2 CASSPHPAGGETQYF TGCGCCAGCAGCCCTCACCCGGCGGGGGGGGAGACCCAGTACTTC
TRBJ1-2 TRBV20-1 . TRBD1 CSARSGGTNYGYTF TGCAGTGCTAGATCAGGGGGAACTAACTATGGCTACACCTTC
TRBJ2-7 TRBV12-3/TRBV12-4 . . CASSFVPRYRVGYYEQYF TGTGCCAGCAGTTTCGTACCCCGCTACAGGGTAGGTTACTACGAGCAGTACTTC
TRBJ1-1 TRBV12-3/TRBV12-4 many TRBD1 CASSRLTGVTEAFF TGTGCCAGCAGTCGCCTTACAGGGGTAACTGAAGCTTTCTTT
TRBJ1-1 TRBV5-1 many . CASSSDEYTEAFF TGCGCCAGCAGCTCTGACGAGTACACTGAAGCTTTCTTT
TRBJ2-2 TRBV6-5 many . CASRFTRNTGELFF TGTGCCAGCAGATTCACTAGGAACACCGGGGAGCTGTTTTTT
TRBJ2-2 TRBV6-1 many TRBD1 CASSEVLGTGATGELFF TGTGCCAGCAGTGAAGTTTTGGGGACAGGGGCCACCGGGGAGCTGTTTTTT
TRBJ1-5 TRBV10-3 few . CAISGADNQPQHF TGTGCCATCAGTGGGGCCGACAATCAGCCCCAGCATTTT
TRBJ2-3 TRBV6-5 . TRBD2 CASSYSSGSADTQYF TGTGCCAGCAGTTATTCTAGCGGGAGCGCAGATACGCAGTATTTT
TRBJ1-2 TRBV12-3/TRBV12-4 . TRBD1 CASSLYPDRVGHGYTF TGTGCCAGCAGTTTATACCCCGACAGGGTGGGGCATGGCTACACCTTC
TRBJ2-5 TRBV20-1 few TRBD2 CSARDLTSGVTLGETQYF TGCAGTGCTAGAGATCTGACTAGCGGAGTCACTCTAGGAGAGACCCAGTACTTC
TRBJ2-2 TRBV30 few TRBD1 CAWRRQGADTGELFF TGTGCCTGGAGGAGACAGGGGGCGGACACCGGGGAGCTGTTTTTT
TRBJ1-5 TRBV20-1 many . CSARRHALDSNQPQHF TGCAGTGCTAGAAGGCACGCCTTGGATAGCAATCAGCCCCAGCATTTT
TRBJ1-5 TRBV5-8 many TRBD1 CASSPWTGSDQPQHF TGTGCCAGCAGCCCTTGGACAGGGTCAGATCAGCCCCAGCATTTT
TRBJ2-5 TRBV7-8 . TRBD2 CASRETSTETQYF TGTGCCAGCAGAGAGACTAGCACGGAGACCCAGTACTTC
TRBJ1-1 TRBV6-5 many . CASSPTQDRPTEAFF TGTGCCAGCAGCCCGACCCAGGACAGACCAACTGAAGCTTTCTTT
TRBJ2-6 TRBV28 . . CAICPGQGISGANVLTF TGTGCCATCTGCCCAGGGCAGGGGATCTCTGGGGCCAACGTCCTGACTTTC
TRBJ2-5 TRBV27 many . CASSPLSWAVQETQYF TGTGCCAGCAGTCCACTCTCATGGGCGGTACAAGAGACCCAGTACTTC
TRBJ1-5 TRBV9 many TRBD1 CASSSGGRTGDQPQHF TGTGCCAGCAGCTCAGGGGGTCGGACAGGGGATCAGCCCCAGCATTTT
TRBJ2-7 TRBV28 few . CASSSTFASYEQYF TGTGCCAGCAGCTCAACTTTCGCCTCCTACGAGCAGTACTTC
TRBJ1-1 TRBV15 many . CATSRGGAETEAFF TGTGCCACCAGCAGAGGGGGGGCTGAGACTGAAGCTTTCTTT
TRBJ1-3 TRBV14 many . CASSPDFVTGIFGNTIYF TGTGCCAGCAGCCCCGACTTTGTCACGGGAATATTTGGAAACACCATATATTTT
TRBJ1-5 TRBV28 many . CASGAVLNQPQHF TGTGCCAGCGGGGCAGTACTTAATCAGCCCCAGCATTTT
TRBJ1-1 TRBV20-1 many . CSARFSATEAFF TGCAGTGCTAGGTTCTCGGCCACTGAAGCTTTCTTT
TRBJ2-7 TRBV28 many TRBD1 CASSFYGTGFYEQYF TGTGCCAGCAGTTTCTATGGGACAGGGTTCTACGAGCAGTACTTC
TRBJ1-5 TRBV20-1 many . CSARETGGSNQPQHF TGCAGTGCTAGGGAGACAGGCGGTAGCAATCAGCCCCAGCATTTT
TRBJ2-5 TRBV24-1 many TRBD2 CATGLAAQETQYF TGTGCCACCGGGCTAGCGGCACAAGAGACCCAGTACTTC
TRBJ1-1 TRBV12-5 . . CASSVLADQEAFF TGTGCTAGTAGTGTCCTGGCAGACCAGGAAGCTTTCTTT
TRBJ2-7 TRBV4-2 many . CASSQGFDEQYF TGTGCCAGCAGCCAAGGATTCGACGAGCAGTACTTC
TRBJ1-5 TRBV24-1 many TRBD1 CATSDRGQGPPYSNQPQHF TGTGCCACCAGTGATCGGGGACAGGGACCCCCGTATAGCAATCAGCCCCAGCATTTT
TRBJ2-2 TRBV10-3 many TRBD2 CAIMLAGGELFF TGTGCCATCATGCTAGCGGGAGGGGAGCTGTTTTTT
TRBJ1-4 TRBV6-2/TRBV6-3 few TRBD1 CASSSEQGAHRLF TGTGCCAGCAGCTCCGAACAGGGGGCGCACCGACTTTTT